The 2 T cell receptor beta chains listed next were all sequenced from one sample in a study of T cell responses to AZD1222 COVID-19 vaccine. The table came from immunoSEQ multiplex PCR; TCRdb's copy has only in-frame clones and leaves some out. The data contain roughly 180,000 clones, around 90% of them singletons. Sequenced material: peripheral blood, taken on day 0 of AZD1222 vaccination. The receptors originated from an adult in good health.

The genes are TRBV4-2 and TRBJ1-4, with D possibly being TRBD1 (6 bases). Looked up from germline, CDR1 is LGHNA and CDR2 is YNFKEQ. The CDR3 runs 15 residues. V was pared by 0 bases and J by 4 bases, with 9 bases between. This CDR3 reads CASSQDRGGNEKLFF. DNA of the CDR3: TGTGCCAGCAGCCAAGACAGGGGCGGTAATGAAAAACTGTTTTTT.

The CDR3: CASRGDSGKLFF. The CDR3 nucleotides read TGTGCCAGCAGGGGCGACTCGGGAAAACTGTTTTTT. This rearrangement joins TRBV6-6 to TRBJ1-4, with unresolved D. The CDR3 sequence is 12 residues long. V was shortened by 6 bases and J by 10 bases, with 12 bases between the two germline ends. CDR1 and CDR2 (germline): MNHNY, SVGAGI (reference sequence).